This T cell receptor beta chain was found in a study of T-cell memory formation after mild COVID-19. Trimming at V came to 6 bases and at J to 11 bases, leaving 7 bases not matched to a gene. This CDR3 comprises 14 residues. Germline V CDR1 and CDR2: MNHNY, SVGAGI (reference sequence). This clonotype has only a few counts. MiXCR was run by TCRdb on the 5' RACE reads, yielding one entry per CDR3 protein. The table records about 150,000 distinct CDR3 sequences, roughly 19% of them present only once. The gene calls are TRBV6-6 and TRBJ1-6, with TRBD1 identical over 10 bases. This TCR came from an adult woman who had mild COVID-19 (a few samples of this study predate the infection). Cell type and time point are not known. Sample: PBMCs or a T cell subset sorted from them (not recorded which). The CDR3 loop is CASRVRDRGTPLHF. In nucleotides, the CDR3 is TGTGCCAGCAGAGTCCGGGACAGGGGAACACCCCTCCACTTT.